This TCR beta chain appears in the sequencing data of a study of graft-versus-host responses after intestinal transplantation. Germline V gene sequence: CDR1 LGHNA, CDR2 YSLEER. V was clipped by 3 bases and J by 2 bases; unmatched bases: 8. The length of the CDR3 is 17 residues. Of note for this clone: Its antigen is unidentified.

Generated by immunoSEQ multiplex PCR, the TCRdb table keeps only in-frame clones and is missing some. The data hold approximately 46,000 clones, with around 85% observed a single time. This receptor was taken from a human donor who was the organ donor for an intestinal transplant. The V gene is TRBV4-3, the J gene TRBJ1-5; 9 nucleotides match TRBD1. The sample in question was unstimulated CD4+ T cells sorted from spleen or lymph node cells, obtained before transplant. The CDR3 spells CASSHGTGMSGNQPQHF. CDR3 bases: TGCGCCAGCAGCCACGGGACAGGGATGTCGGGCAATCAGCCCCAGCATTTT.